This is a list of T cell receptor beta chains from one sample in a study of T cells in Graves' hyperthyroidism and ophthalmopathy. TCRdb reprocessed the multiplex PCR reads via MiXCR and lists one record per CDR3 protein. The sample contains 400,000 to 500,000 distinct CDR3 sequences, under 15% of which appear only once. What was sequenced was blood. The source is a man aged 18 to 29 with Graves' ophthalmopathy. CDR3s include the opening cysteine and the closing phenylalanine or tryptophan. The D gene is left open where the match is weak. Only part of the rows carry a size: once, few, many, or a class if the clone is expanded.

. many TRBJ2-7 TRBV3-1 CASSQRRITYEQYF TGTGCCAGCAGCCAGCGGCGGATAACCTACGAGCAGTACTTC
TRBD1 many TRBJ2-5 TRBV28 CASNFGDRRQETQYF TGTGCCAGCAACTTCGGGGACAGGAGACAAGAGACCCAGTACTTC
TRBD1 many TRBJ1-1 TRBV12-3/TRBV12-4 CASSEGQVINTEAFF TGTGCCAGCAGTGAGGGACAGGTCATAAACACTGAAGCTTTCTTT
TRBD1 . TRBJ1-2 TRBV6-1 CASSSWDRANYGYTF TGTGCCAGCAGTTCGTGGGACAGAGCTAACTATGGCTACACCTTC
. . TRBJ2-1 TRBV5-1 CASSTRPHNEQFF TGCGCCAGCAGCACCCGCCCCCACAATGAGCAGTTCTTC
TRBD2 many TRBJ2-1 TRBV14 CASSQDSGGKYNEQFF TGTGCCAGCAGCCAAGATAGCGGGGGGAAGTACAATGAGCAGTTCTTC
. . TRBJ2-2 TRBV5-4 CASSPAWAAMGTGELFF TGTGCCAGCAGCCCCGCATGGGCTGCGATGGGCACCGGGGAGCTGTTTTTT
TRBD2 . TRBJ2-1 TRBV15 CATSNVAGAYNEQFF TGTGCCACCAGCAACGTAGCGGGAGCGTACAATGAGCAGTTCTTC
. many TRBJ1-1 TRBV6-5 CASSYLTEAFF TGTGCCAGCAGTTACTTGACTGAAGCTTTCTTT
. many TRBJ1-1 TRBV10-3 CAIRTVDTEAFF TGTGCCATCAGGACAGTCGACACTGAAGCTTTCTTT
. . TRBJ2-3 TRBV19 CASRQRSTDTQYF TGTGCCTCCCGGCAGCGGAGCACAGATACGCAGTATTTT
TRBD2 . TRBJ2-1 TRBV9 CASSVGASGNNEQFF TGTGCCAGCAGCGTAGGGGCTAGCGGAAACAATGAGCAGTTCTTC
TRBD1 many TRBJ2-3 TRBV12-3/TRBV12-4 CASSLRGPGTDTQYF TGTGCCAGCAGTTTGAGGGGGCCGGGCACAGATACGCAGTATTTT
TRBD2 . TRBJ2-2 TRBV6-1 CAIGRDPAGGFGELFF TGTGCCATTGGCCGTGACCCGGCGGGGGGCTTCGGGGAGCTGTTTTTT
TRBD2 few TRBJ2-2 TRBV7-2 CASSLGLAGGPSGELFF TGTGCCAGCAGCTTAGGACTAGCGGGGGGGCCGAGCGGGGAGCTGTTTTTT
. many TRBJ2-2 TRBV29-1 CSAGRGTSGELFF TGCAGCGCCGGTCGGGGTACGAGCGGGGAGCTGTTTTTT
TRBD2 many TRBJ2-7 TRBV20-1 CSASFPGLAGGFSYEQYF TGCAGTGCTAGCTTCCCGGGACTAGCGGGAGGGTTCTCCTACGAGCAGTACTTC
. many TRBJ1-6 TRBV5-1 CASSIGAVGLYNSPLHF TGCGCCAGCAGCATCGGGGCAGTCGGTTTATATAATTCACCCCTCCACTTT
. many TRBJ2-3 TRBV20-1 CSASPGGTDTQYF TGCAGTGCTAGCCCCGGGGGCACAGATACGCAGTATTTT
. many TRBJ2-7 TRBV6-1 CASSLGLWDTYEQYF TGTGCCAGCAGCCTCGGGTTATGGGACACCTACGAGCAGTACTTC
. many TRBJ1-2 TRBV11-2 CASSLVQGVRGYTF TGTGCCAGCAGCTTAGTCCAGGGTGTGCGTGGCTACACCTTC
. many TRBJ1-6 TRBV19 CASMDYGSPLHF TGTGCCAGTATGGATTATGGTTCACCCCTCCACTTT
. many TRBJ2-1 TRBV2 CASSGREDNEQFF TGTGCCAGCAGCGGGAGAGAGGACAATGAGCAGTTCTTC
. many TRBJ2-7 TRBV5-1 CASSLYGGSYEQYF TGTGCCAGCAGCCTCTACGGGGGTTCCTACGAGCAGTACTTC
. . TRBJ2-7 TRBV27 CASVGPGYEQYF TGTGCCAGCGTGGGCCCGGGGTACGAGCAGTACTTC
. many TRBJ1-5 TRBV12-3/TRBV12-4 CASTQLGARAQHF TGTGCCAGCACCCAACTCGGGGCGCGGGCCCAGCATTTT
. few TRBJ1-6 TRBV7-3 CASSWTVNSPLHF TGTGCCAGCAGCTGGACTGTGAATTCACCCCTCCACTTT
. many TRBJ2-7 TRBV6-2/TRBV6-3 CASPTGRLSYEQYF TGTGCCAGCCCGACGGGGCGACTCTCCTACGAGCAGTACTTC
. many TRBJ2-3 TRBV11-2 CASSLLPGDTQYF TGTGCCAGCAGCTTACTTCCCGGAGATACGCAGTATTTT
TRBD1 many TRBJ2-2 TRBV5-1 CASSLATGRNTGELFF TGCGCCAGCAGCTTGGCGACAGGGCGAAACACCGGGGAGCTGTTTTTT
. . TRBJ1-1 TRBV7-3 CASSLTLDTEAFF TGTGCCAGCAGCTTAACGTTGGACACTGAAGCTTTCTTT
. many TRBJ2-1 TRBV7-9 CASSLTLREQFF TGTGCCAGCAGCCTGACACTCCGGGAGCAGTTCTTC
TRBD2 many TRBJ2-1 TRBV6-1 CASSLVAGSFVDEQFF TGTGCCAGCAGTTTAGTAGCGGGGTCTTTCGTTGATGAGCAGTTCTTC
. few TRBJ1-2 TRBV30 CARAGLGYGYTF TGTGCCAGGGCAGGGTTGGGCTATGGCTACACCTTC
TRBD2 many TRBJ2-5 TRBV20-1 CSAGLAGGGETQYF TGCAGTGCGGGCCTAGCGGGGGGAGGAGAGACCCAGTACTTC
. many TRBJ1-1 TRBV15 CATSRDLYVERQESSNTEAFF TGTGCCACCAGCAGAGATCTTTATGTTGAGCGGCAGGAATCCTCTAACACTGAAGCTTTCTTT
TRBD2 many TRBJ2-1 TRBV7-3 CASSRTSGSTNEQFF TGTGCCAGCAGCCGAACTAGCGGGAGCACCAATGAGCAGTTCTTC
TRBD2 many TRBJ2-3 TRBV9 CASSDLPGLATTDTQYF TGTGCCAGCAGCGATTTACCGGGACTAGCGACAACAGATACGCAGTATTTT
TRBD1 few TRBJ1-5 TRBV18 CASSPEGQGFGNQPQHF TGTGCCAGCTCACCAGAGGGACAGGGGTTTGGCAATCAGCCCCAGCATTTT
. . TRBJ1-3 TRBV7-2 CASSLATVSGNTIYF TGTGCCAGCAGCTTAGCGACAGTCTCTGGAAACACCATATATTTT
. . TRBJ2-1 TRBV6-2/TRBV6-3 CASNQGYNEQFF TGTGCCAGCAATCAGGGTTACAATGAGCAGTTCTTC
. many TRBJ2-5 TRBV18 CASSPRASQETQYF TGTGCCAGCTCACCAAGGGCATCCCAAGAGACCCAGTACTTC
TRBD2 many TRBJ2-5 TRBV20-1 CSLTAGFGVWETQYF TGCAGTCTCACAGCGGGATTCGGAGTTTGGGAGACCCAGTACTTC
. few TRBJ2-5 TRBV6-1 CASSEAKETQYF TGTGCCAGCAGTGAAGCGAAGGAGACCCAGTACTTC
TRBD1 . TRBJ2-1 TRBV7-4 CASSPSRGGTGSSYNEQFF TGTGCCAGCAGCCCCTCCCGGGGCGGGACAGGGAGCTCCTACAATGAGCAGTTCTTC